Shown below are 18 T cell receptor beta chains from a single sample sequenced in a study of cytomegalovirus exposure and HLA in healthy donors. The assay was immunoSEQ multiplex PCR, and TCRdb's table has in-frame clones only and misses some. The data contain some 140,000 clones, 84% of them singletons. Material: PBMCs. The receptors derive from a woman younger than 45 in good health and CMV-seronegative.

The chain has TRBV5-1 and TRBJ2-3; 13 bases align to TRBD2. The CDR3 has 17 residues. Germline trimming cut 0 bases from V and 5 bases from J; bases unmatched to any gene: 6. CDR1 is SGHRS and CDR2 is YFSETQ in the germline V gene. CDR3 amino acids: CASSLVGTSGVGDTQYF. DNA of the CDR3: TGCGCCAGCAGCTTGGTGGGGACTAGCGGGGTCGGAGATACGCAGTATTTT.

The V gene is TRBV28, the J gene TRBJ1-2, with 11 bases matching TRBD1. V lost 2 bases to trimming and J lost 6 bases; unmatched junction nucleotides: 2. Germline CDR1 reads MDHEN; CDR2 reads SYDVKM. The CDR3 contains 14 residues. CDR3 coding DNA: TGTGCCAGCAGTTTAAGGGACAGGGGGAATGGCTACACCTTC. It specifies CASSLRDRGNGYTF.

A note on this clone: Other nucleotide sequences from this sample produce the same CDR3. The CDR3 reads CASRSGGGYNEQFF. In DNA form, the CDR3 reads TGTGCCAGCAGGAGCGGGGGGGGATACAATGAGCAGTTCTTC. The chain combines TRBV7-2 with TRBJ2-1; 10 positions agree with TRBD2. This CDR3 has 14 residues. Per the germline V gene, CDR1 is SGHTA and CDR2 is FQGNSA. The V gene end was trimmed by 6 bases and the J gene end by 4 bases; junction bases not matched to a gene: 3.

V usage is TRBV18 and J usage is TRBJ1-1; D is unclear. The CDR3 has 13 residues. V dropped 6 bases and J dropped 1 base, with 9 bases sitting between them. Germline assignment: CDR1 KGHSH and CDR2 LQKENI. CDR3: CASSNQRNTEAFF. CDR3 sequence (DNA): TGTGCCAGCTCTAATCAGCGGAACACTGAAGCTTTCTTT.

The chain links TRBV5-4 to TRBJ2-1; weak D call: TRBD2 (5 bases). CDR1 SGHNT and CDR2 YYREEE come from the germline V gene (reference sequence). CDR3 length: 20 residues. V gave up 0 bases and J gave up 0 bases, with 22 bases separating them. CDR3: CASSLDYREDVMSSYNEQFF. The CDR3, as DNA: TGTGCCAGCAGCTTGGATTATCGGGAAGACGTTATGAGCTCCTACAATGAGCAGTTCTTC.

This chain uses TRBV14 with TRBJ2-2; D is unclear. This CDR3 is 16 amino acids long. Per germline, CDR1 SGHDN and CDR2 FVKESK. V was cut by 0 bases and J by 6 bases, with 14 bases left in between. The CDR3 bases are TGTGCCAGCAGCCAAGATTTGAGACGCGGCGCCGGGGAGCTGTTTTTT. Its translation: CASSQDLRRGAGELFF.

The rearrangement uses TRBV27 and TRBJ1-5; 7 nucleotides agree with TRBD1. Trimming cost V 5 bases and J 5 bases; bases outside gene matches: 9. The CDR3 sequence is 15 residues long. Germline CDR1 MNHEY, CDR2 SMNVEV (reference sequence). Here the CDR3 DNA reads TGTGCCAGCAGTCCTAAACCAGGGGGTTATCAGCCCCAGCATTTT. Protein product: CASSPKPGGYQPQHF.

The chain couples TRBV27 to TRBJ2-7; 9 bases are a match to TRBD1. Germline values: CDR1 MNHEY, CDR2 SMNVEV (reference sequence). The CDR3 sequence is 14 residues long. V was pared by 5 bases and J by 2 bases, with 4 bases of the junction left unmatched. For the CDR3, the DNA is TGTGCCAGCAGTGCCGGGACAGGGCCCTACGAGCAGTACTTC. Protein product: CASSAGTGPYEQYF.

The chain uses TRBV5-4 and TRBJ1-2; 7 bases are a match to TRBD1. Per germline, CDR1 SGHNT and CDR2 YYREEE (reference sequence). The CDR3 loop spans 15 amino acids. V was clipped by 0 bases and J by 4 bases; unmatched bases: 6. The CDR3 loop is CASSLEVGGGYGYTF. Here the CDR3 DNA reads TGTGCCAGCAGCTTGGAAGTAGGGGGCGGCTATGGCTACACCTTC.

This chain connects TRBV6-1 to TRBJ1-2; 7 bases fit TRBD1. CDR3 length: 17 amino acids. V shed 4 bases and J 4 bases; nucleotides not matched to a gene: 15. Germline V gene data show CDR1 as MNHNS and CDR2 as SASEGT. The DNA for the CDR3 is TGTGCCAGCAGTGGAGGGGCATTCTTAGGGGGCCTCTATGGCTACACCTTC. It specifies CASSGGAFLGGLYGYTF.

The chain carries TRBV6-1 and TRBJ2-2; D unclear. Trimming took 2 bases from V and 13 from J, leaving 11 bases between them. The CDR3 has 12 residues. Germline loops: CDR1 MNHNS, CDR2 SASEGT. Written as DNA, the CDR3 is TGTGCCAGCAGTGAAAGCCTCCGGGTGCTGTTTTTT. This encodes CASSESLRVLFF.

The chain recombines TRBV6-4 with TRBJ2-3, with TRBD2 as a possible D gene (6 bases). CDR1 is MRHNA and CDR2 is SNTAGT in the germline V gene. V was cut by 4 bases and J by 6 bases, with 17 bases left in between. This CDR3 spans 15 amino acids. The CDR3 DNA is TGTGCCAGCAGTGTCGAGGCGGGGATAAGGGATACGCAGTATTTT. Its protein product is CASSVEAGIRDTQYF.

CDR3: CACRTANQPQHF. Written as DNA, the CDR3 is TGTGCCTGCCGGACAGCCAATCAGCCCCAGCATTTT. V gene TRBV30 combines with J gene TRBJ1-5, with a weak D call TRBD1 (6 bases). Germline values: CDR1 GTSNPN, CDR2 SVGIG (reference sequence). The CDR3 has 12 amino acids. The ends were cut back, 6 bases at V and 3 bases at J, with 9 bases in the middle.

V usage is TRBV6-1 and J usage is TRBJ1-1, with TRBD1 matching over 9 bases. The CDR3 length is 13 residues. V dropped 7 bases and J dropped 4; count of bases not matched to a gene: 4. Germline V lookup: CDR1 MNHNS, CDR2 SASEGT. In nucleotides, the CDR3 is TGTGCCAGCATGGAGACAGGGGGCACTGAAGCTTTCTTT. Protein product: CASMETGGTEAFF.

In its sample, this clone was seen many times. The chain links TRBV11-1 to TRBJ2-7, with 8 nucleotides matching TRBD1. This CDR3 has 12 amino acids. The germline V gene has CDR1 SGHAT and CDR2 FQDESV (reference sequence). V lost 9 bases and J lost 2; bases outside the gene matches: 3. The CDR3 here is CASSDRAYEQYF. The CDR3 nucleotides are TGTGCCAGTTCGGACAGGGCCTACGAGCAGTACTTC.

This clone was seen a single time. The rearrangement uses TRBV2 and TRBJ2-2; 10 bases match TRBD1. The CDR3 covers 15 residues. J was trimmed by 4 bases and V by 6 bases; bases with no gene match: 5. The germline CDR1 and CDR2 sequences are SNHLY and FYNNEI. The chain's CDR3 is CASRMTGGGTGELFF. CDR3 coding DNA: TGTGCCAGCAGGATGACAGGGGGCGGCACCGGGGAGCTGTTTTTT.

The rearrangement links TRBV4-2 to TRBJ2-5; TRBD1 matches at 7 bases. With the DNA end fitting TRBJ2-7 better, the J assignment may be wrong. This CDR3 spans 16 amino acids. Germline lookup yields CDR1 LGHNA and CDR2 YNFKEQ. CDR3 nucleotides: TGTGCCAGCAGCCAACAGATCTGGACAGGTGGCCACGAGCAGTACTTC. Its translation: CASSQQIWTGGHEQYF.

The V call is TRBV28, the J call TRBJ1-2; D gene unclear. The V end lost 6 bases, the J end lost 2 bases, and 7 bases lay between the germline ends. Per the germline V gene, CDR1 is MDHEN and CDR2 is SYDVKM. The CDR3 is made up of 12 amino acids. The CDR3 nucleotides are TGTGCCAGCAGCCCCGGGAACTATGGCTACACCTTC. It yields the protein CASSPGNYGYTF.